One and the same sample provided the 27 T cell receptor beta chains below, sequenced in a study of beta chain features in type 1 diabetes (dated by TCRdb to 2016 to 2018). Points the paper makes about the study in general: In all four CD4+ subsets, TCRB CDR3 length was moderately but significantly shorter in type 1 diabetes patients.

Preparation of the library involved the immunoSEQ multiplex PCR assay. The High Capacity cDNA Reverse Transcription Kit was used to reverse transcribe all of the isolated RNA, meaning that expressed TCRB transcripts were what got sequenced. This is the immuneACCESS table as TCRdb keeps it, with only in-frame sequences that have V and J called. A part of the clones is gone; compared with another copy, unresolved V genes explain less than half, and the rest is unexplained. This sample comprises 100,000 to 150,000 clones, roughly 10% of them detected only once. Roughly 0.75% of the sample rests with the top ten. These receptors have no known antigen. The specimen sequenced was central memory CD4+ T cells from blood. The receptors here all came from a man aged 25 to 40 with type 1 diabetes.

This clone occurred a few times. The CDR3 sequence: CASSLIPGDQETQYF. In DNA, the CDR3 is TGCGCCAGCAGCTTGATTCCAGGGGACCAAGAGACCCAGTACTTC. The chain couples TRBV5-1 to TRBJ2-5; D perhaps matches TRBD1 (6 bases). Trimming stripped 1 base from V and 0 bases from J, with 10 bases between. CDR3 length: 15 residues. The germline V gene has CDR1 SGHRS and CDR2 YFSETQ.

The chain recombines TRBV2 with TRBJ2-3; no clear D. From germline, CDR1 is SNHLY and CDR2 FYNNEI. This CDR3 is 12 amino acids long. V shed 7 bases and J shed 2 bases, with 7 bases lying between them. The CDR3 spells CASTELTDTQYF. The CDR3 region has the DNA TGTGCCAGCACCGAACTCACAGATACGCAGTATTTT.

This clone turned up a few times. The rearrangement uses TRBV7-3 and TRBJ1-1; D is perhaps TRBD1 (6 bases). Germline V CDR1 and CDR2: SGHTA, FQGTGA. CDR3 length: 17 amino acids. The germline V and J ends were trimmed by 5 bases and 2 bases, with 21 bases remaining between them. The CDR3 region is CASSLHRTVGPNTEAFF. CDR3 bases: TGTGCCAGCAGCCTCCATCGGACAGTCGGACCTAACACTGAAGCTTTCTTT.

This clone was detected only a few times. The V gene is TRBV2, the J gene TRBJ2-5; TRBD2 matches at 11 bases. Germline CDR1 reads SNHLY; CDR2 reads FYNNEI. The CDR3 loop spans 14 amino acids. Trimming at V came to 9 bases and at J to 6 bases, leaving 9 bases not matched to a gene. CDR3 coding DNA: TGTGCCAGAGCAGCACTAGCGGGGGCGAAGACCCAGTACTTC. This encodes CARAALAGAKTQYF.

The rearrangement joins TRBV7-3 to TRBJ2-1; 7 bases map to TRBD1. The CDR3 runs to 14 residues. V shed 6 bases, J shed 7 bases, and the junction held 9 bases outside the gene matches. CDR1 and CDR2 from the germline V gene are SGHTA and FQGTGA. CDR3 sequence: CASSKGGTMNEQFF. DNA for the CDR3: TGTGCCAGCAGTAAAGGGGGCACTATGAATGAGCAGTTCTTC.

V gene TRBV7-9 combines with J gene TRBJ2-1, with D tentatively TRBD1 (7 bases). There are 15 residues in the CDR3. V was trimmed by 6 bases and J by 2 bases, leaving 14 bases between them. Germline lookup yields CDR1 SEHNR and CDR2 FQNEAQ (reference sequence). The CDR3 coding sequence is TGTGCCAGCAGTTTCCGCGGGACAGCCTACAATGAGCAGTTCTTC. Protein: CASSFRGTAYNEQFF.

In this sample, this clone turned up a few times. The V gene is TRBV5-1, the J gene TRBJ2-1; D is possibly TRBD2 (5 bases). The V end lost 4 bases, the J end lost 9 bases, and 14 bases lay between the germline ends. The CDR3 extends over 13 amino acids. Germline values: CDR1 SGHRS, CDR2 YFSETQ. The CDR3 loop reads CASSLSEGSEQFF. The DNA of the CDR3 is TGCGCCAGCAGCCTATCCGAGGGTAGTGAGCAGTTCTTC.

In its sample, this clone was seen a few times. The chain combines TRBV19 with TRBJ1-2; no definite D call. Trimming left V 6 bases short and J 6 bases short, with 8 bases between. The CDR3 is 11 amino acids. Germline CDR1 LNHDA, CDR2 SQIVND (reference sequence). The CDR3 sequence: CASRGGDGYTF. Written as DNA, the CDR3 is TGTGCCAGTAGAGGAGGAGATGGCTACACCTTC.

The table lists this clone with a few counts. The CDR3, as DNA: TGTGCCAGCAGCCGGACAGGCTATAGCACAGATACGCAGTATTTT. It is translated as CASSRTGYSTDTQYF. J is TRBJ2-3 and V is TRBV7-9; 7 bases align to TRBD1. V shed 5 bases, J shed 0 bases, and the junction held 5 bases outside the gene matches. The germline V gene has CDR1 SEHNR and CDR2 FQNEAQ (reference sequence). This CDR3 spans 15 amino acids.

This clone appeared a few times. The rearrangement uses TRBV23-1 and TRBJ2-4; a possible D gene is TRBD2 (5 bases). TRBV23-1 is annotated as an ORF whose role is uncertain. V lost 4 bases, J lost 5 bases, and 12 bases lay in between. The CDR3 consists of 14 residues. The CDR3 DNA reads TGCGCCAGCAGTCGGGGTGAGAGGGAAAACATTCAGTACTTC. It translates to CASSRGERENIQYF.

This clone has just a few counts. The rearrangement uses TRBV4-3 and TRBJ2-3; possible D gene TRBD2, 6 bases. The germline CDR1 and CDR2 sequences are LGHNA and YSLEER. The length of the CDR3 is 17 residues. The ends were cut back, 0 bases at V and 5 bases at J, with 18 bases in the middle. The CDR3 region has the DNA TGCGCCAGCAGCCAAGATCCTCCGGGCAGGAGGGTAGATACGCAGTATTTT. This codes for CASSQDPPGRRVDTQYF.

This clone was seen a few times. The chain couples TRBV6-1 to TRBJ1-6, with TRBD1 as a possible D gene (5 bases). Germline-derived CDR1 and CDR2 are MNHNS and SASEGT. This CDR3 region has 14 residues. V was shortened by 11 bases and J by 7 bases, with 18 bases between the two germline ends. CDR3 bases: TGTGCCGGGGCGGCATGGGGTTCGAATTCACCCCTCCACTTT. It yields the protein CAGAAWGSNSPLHF.

Notes on this clone: This CDR3 is also generated by other DNA sequences in the sample. The chain employs TRBV9 and TRBJ2-5; 7 positions match TRBD1. The CDR3 loop spans 12 amino acids. V lost 3 bases and J lost 4; bases outside the gene matches: 0. The germline V gene has CDR1 SGDLS and CDR2 YYNGEE. The CDR3 DNA is TGTGCCAGCAGCGCAGGGGGAGAGACCCAGTACTTC. This translates into CASSAGGETQYF.

With regard to this clone: Other DNA sequences in this sample translate to the same CDR3. This sequence joins TRBV6-5 and TRBJ2-7, with a possible D match to TRBD1 (7 bases). Trimming removed 7 bases from V and 4 bases from J, with 14 bases in between. Germline CDR1 and CDR2: MNHEY and SVGAGI. The length of the CDR3 is 13 residues. The CDR3 nucleotides are TGTGCCAGCACACGACAGGGAGGATACGAGCAGTACTTC. Its protein is CASTRQGGYEQYF.

This clone was seen only a few times. The chain carries TRBV12-5 and TRBJ1-5; 7 positions match TRBD1. CDR3 length: 13 amino acids. In germline, CDR1 is LGHNT, CDR2 FRNRAP. The trim removed 5 bases at V and 6 bases at J, leaving 4 bases unmatched. The CDR3 DNA reads TGTGCTAGTGGTCTTCGGGACAGTCAGCCCCAGCATTTT. It is translated as CASGLRDSQPQHF.

This clone was counted between two and nine times. The J gene is TRBJ2-5, the V gene TRBV5-8; 7 nucleotides align to TRBD1. In germline, CDR1 is SGHTS, CDR2 YDEGEE. The V gene end was trimmed by 7 bases and the J gene end by 2 bases; junction bases not matched to a gene: 11. The CDR3 sequence is 15 residues long. Written as DNA, the CDR3 is TGTGCCAGCGGGGGAAGAGGCAGGGGGCAAGAGACCCAGTACTTC. Translated: CASGGRGRGQETQYF.

This clone was observed a few times. The chain couples TRBV2 to TRBJ2-5; 8 nucleotides align to TRBD2. Germline values: CDR1 SNHLY, CDR2 FYNNEI. This CDR3 contains 18 residues. V was clipped by 5 bases and J by 1 base; unmatched bases: 15. CDR3 DNA sequence: TGTGCCAGCAGTATCACTAGCGGCAAACTGACTCCCCAAGAGACCCAGTACTTC. Translation gives CASSITSGKLTPQETQYF. Full variable domain (remainder filled in from reference TRBV2 and TRBJ2-5): EPEVTQTPSHQVTQMGQEVILRCVPISNHLYFYWYRQILGQKVEFLVSFYNNEISEKSEIFDDQFSVERPDGSNFTLKIRSTKLEDSAMYFCASSITSGKLTPQETQYFGPGTRLLVL.

This clone was counted between two and nine times. CDR3 nucleotide sequence: TGTGCCAGCAGCTTAAATCTCGGGACTGCCACCTACGAGCAGTACTTC. Amino acids: CASSLNLGTATYEQYF. This sequence joins TRBV7-2 and TRBJ2-7; D is perhaps TRBD2 (6 bases). Germline CDR1 SGHTA, CDR2 FQGNSA. V lost 2 bases and J 2 bases, leaving 16 bases between the germline ends. This CDR3 is 16 amino acids long. The full variable domain, rest sourced from reference TRBV7-2 and TRBJ2-7, is GAGVSQSPSNKVTEKGKDVELRCDPISGHTALYWYRQSLGQGLEFLIYFQGNSAPDKSGLPSDRFSAERTGGSVSTLTIQRTQQEDSAVYLCASSLNLGTATYEQYFGPGTRLTVT.

This clone was detected a few times. The chain links TRBV29-1 to TRBJ2-5, with a tentative D call TRBD1 (6 bases). This CDR3 contains 13 residues. V shed 4 bases and J shed 3 bases, with 12 bases lying between them. CDR1 and CDR2 (germline): SQVTM, ANQGSEA. The DNA for the CDR3 is TGCAGCGTTGGGGGCCAGGGGAAAGAGACCCAGTACTTC. This gives the protein CSVGGQGKETQYF.

This clone was seen a few times. The rearrangement uses TRBV27 and TRBJ2-1; 9 bases agree with TRBD2. V gave up 1 base and J gave up 10 bases; unmatched junction bases: 8. Germline V lookup: CDR1 MNHEY, CDR2 SMNVEV (reference sequence). There are 15 residues in the CDR3. The CDR3 is CASSLFSSGDGEQFF. In DNA, the CDR3 is TGTGCCAGCAGTTTATTTTCTAGCGGGGATGGGGAGCAGTTCTTC.

The V gene is TRBV2, the J gene TRBJ1-6; 12 bases agree with TRBD1. This CDR3 comprises 16 residues. CDR1 and CDR2 (germline): SNHLY, FYNNEI. With 7 bases clipped from V and 6 bases from J, the junction kept 7 bases outside the gene matches. CDR3 sequence reads: CASTTGTGGSNSPLHF. The CDR3 DNA reads as TGTGCCAGCACAACCGGGACAGGGGGCAGTAATTCACCCCTCCACTTT.

This clone was picked up a small number of times. J is TRBJ1-5 and V is TRBV6-6; a possible D gene is TRBD1 (5 bases). This CDR3 has 14 residues. V lost 3 bases to trimming and J lost 4 bases, with 10 bases between them. Germline loops: CDR1 MNHNY, CDR2 SVGAGI (reference sequence). CDR3 in amino acids: CASSYRQSNQPQHF. The CDR3 DNA is TGTGCCAGCAGTTATCGACAGTCAAATCAGCCCCAGCATTTT.

The chain recombines TRBV7-9 with TRBJ1-6, with a possible D match to TRBD1 (5 bases). V was pared by 1 base and J by 10 bases, with 14 bases between. Germline V CDR1 and CDR2: SEHNR, FQNEAQ (reference sequence). The CDR3 contains 15 residues. Here the CDR3 DNA reads TGTGCCAGCAGCTTAGGAGGCCAGGGAACATCACCCCTCCACTTT. Translation gives CASSLGGQGTSPLHF.

In its sample, this clone was seen a few times. This chain joins TRBV19 and TRBJ2-7; D is possibly TRBD1 (6 bases). This CDR3 contains 14 residues. Deletions cut 7 bases from V and 1 base from J, with 14 bases between. Germline CDR1 LNHDA, CDR2 SQIVND (reference sequence). Written as DNA, the CDR3 is TGTGCCAGTAAAGCACAGGGCGGGTCCTACGAGCAGTACTTC. It codes for CASKAQGGSYEQYF.

This clone was detected only a few times. The V and J genes are TRBV14 and TRBJ2-1; no clear D gene. The CDR3 has 13 amino acids. Germline V gene lookup returns CDR1 SGHDN and CDR2 FVKESK. V was cut by 1 base and J by 10 bases, with 11 bases left in between. CDR3 loop: CASSQVRVSEQFF. The CDR3 bases are TGTGCCAGCAGCCAAGTCCGGGTTTCCGAGCAGTTCTTC.

This clone has at least ten counts. J is TRBJ2-1 and V is TRBV7-9; TRBD2 agrees at 9 bases. The V segment lost 0 bases and the J segment 5 bases; nucleotides outside the gene matches: 5. CDR3 length: 16 amino acids. Germline CDR1 and CDR2: SEHNR and FQNEAQ (reference sequence). CDR3 nucleotides: TGTGCCAGCAGCTTAGCTCTAGCGGGGTCCCACAATGAGCAGTTCTTC. Its translation: CASSLALAGSHNEQFF.

This clone was counted a few times. The V call is TRBV6-5, the J call TRBJ1-4, with a possible D match to TRBD1 (5 bases). The germline CDR1 and CDR2 sequences are MNHEY and SVGAGI. The V end lost 11 bases, the J end lost 4 bases, and 14 bases lay between the germline ends. The CDR3 is 13 residues long. CDR3 sequence reads: CACSRAINEKLFF. CDR3 bases: TGTGCCTGCTCCAGGGCAATTAATGAAAAACTGTTTTTT.